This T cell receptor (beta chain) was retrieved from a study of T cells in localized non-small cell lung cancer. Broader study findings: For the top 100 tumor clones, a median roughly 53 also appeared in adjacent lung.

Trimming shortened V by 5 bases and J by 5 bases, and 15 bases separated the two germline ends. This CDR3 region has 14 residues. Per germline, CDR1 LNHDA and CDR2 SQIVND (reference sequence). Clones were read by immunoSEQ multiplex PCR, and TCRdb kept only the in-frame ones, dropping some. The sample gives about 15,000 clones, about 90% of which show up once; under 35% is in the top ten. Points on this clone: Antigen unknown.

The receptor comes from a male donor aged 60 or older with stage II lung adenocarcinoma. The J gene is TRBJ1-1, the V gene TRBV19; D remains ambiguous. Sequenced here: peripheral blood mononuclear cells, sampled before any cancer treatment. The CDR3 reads CASSFRTSGTEAFF. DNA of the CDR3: TGTGCCAGTAGTTTCCGGACCAGCGGGACTGAAGCTTTCTTT. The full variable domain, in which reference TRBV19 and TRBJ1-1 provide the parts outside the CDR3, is DGGITQSPKYLFRKEGQNVTLSCEQNLNHDAMYWYRQDPGQGLRLIYYSQIVNDFQKGDIAEGYSVSREKKESFPLTVTSAQKNPTAFYLCASSFRTSGTEAFFGQGTRLTVV.